The 12 T cell receptor beta chains below were found in one sample sequenced in a study of T cell responses to AZD1222 COVID-19 vaccine. Repertoires were generated with immunoSEQ multiplex PCR, while TCRdb's copy carries only in-frame clones and drops some. The sample consists of 150,000 to 180,000 clones, about nine tenths of them appearing once. This specimen consisted of peripheral blood, obtained on day 0 of AZD1222 vaccination. The receptors originated from an adult in good health.

The J gene is TRBJ2-1, the V gene TRBV25-1; a possible D gene is TRBD1 (5 bases). CDR3 size: 15 residues. Trimming took off 6 bases at V and 1 base at J, with 13 bases between the two ends. The germline V gene has CDR1 MGHDK and CDR2 SYGVNS. The CDR3 bases are TGTGCCAGCAGCTATGACAGATTATCCTACAATGAGCAGTTCTTC. Translated: CASSYDRLSYNEQFF.

This chain connects TRBV28 to TRBJ2-7, with TRBD1 matching over 9 bases. V shed 5 bases, J shed 6 bases, and the junction held 8 bases outside the gene matches. This CDR3 spans 14 amino acids. Germline values: CDR1 MDHEN, CDR2 SYDVKM. CDR3 sequence reads: CASSLRDRVFEQYF. The CDR3 region has the DNA TGTGCCAGCAGTCTCCGGGACAGGGTCTTCGAGCAGTACTTC.

The chain employs TRBV27 and TRBJ2-3; no definite D call. Germline V gene sequence: CDR1 MNHEY, CDR2 SMNVEV (reference sequence). This CDR3 has 13 residues. The V end was cut by 1 base, the J end by 2 bases, with 4 bases between. The CDR3 coding sequence is TGTGCCAGCAGTTTATGGGCCACAGATACGCAGTATTTT. This translates into CASSLWATDTQYF.

This sequence joins TRBV5-4 and TRBJ2-1; tentatively, D is TRBD1 (5 bases). Trimming removed 0 bases from V and 5 bases from J, with 12 bases in between. Germline V CDR1 and CDR2: SGHNT, YYREEE (reference sequence). This CDR3 region has 15 residues. The DNA of the CDR3 is TGTGCCAGCAGCTTGGCCAAGACAGCACACAATGAGCAGTTCTTC. Its translation is CASSLAKTAHNEQFF.

The genes are TRBV19 and TRBJ1-5; no clear D. This CDR3 contains 15 residues. The V end was cut by 4 bases, the J end by 2 bases, with 12 bases between. Germline CDR1 is LNHDA and CDR2 is SQIVND (reference sequence). CDR3 in DNA: TGTGCCAGTAGTAGATTCTGGGGTGGCAATCAGCCCCAGCATTTT. It yields the protein CASSRFWGGNQPQHF.

This clone showed up just a few times. The rearrangement joins TRBV5-6 to TRBJ2-2, with TRBD2 identical over 8 bases. The germline V gene has CDR1 SGHDT and CDR2 YYEEEE. The CDR3 loop spans 19 amino acids. V lost 2 bases and J lost 4; bases outside the gene matches: 16. CDR3 region: CASSFYYNYKRETTGELFF. CDR3 DNA: TGTGCCAGCAGCTTCTATTATAATTACAAGCGGGAGACCACCGGGGAGCTGTTTTTT.

The genes are TRBV4-1 and TRBJ1-6; D is ambiguous. Trimming cost V 4 bases and J 8 bases, with 15 bases left between them. The CDR3 runs 15 residues. Germline V gene data show CDR1 as MGHRA and CDR2 as YSYEKL. The CDR3 sequence is CASSRFRTLDSPLHF. CDR3 DNA: TGCGCCAGCAGCCGTTTTCGGACGCTAGATTCACCCCTCCACTTT.

The chain has TRBV7-2 and TRBJ2-5; tentative D call: TRBD1 (6 bases). This CDR3 has 15 amino acids. Germline assignment: CDR1 SGHTA and CDR2 FQGNSA. Between the trimmed V and J ends, which lost 5 bases and 5 bases, there was a span of 18 bases. The chain's CDR3 is CASSVPLQGGETQYF. CDR3 bases: TGTGCCAGCAGCGTACCCCTACAGGGCGGGGAGACCCAGTACTTC.

The gene calls are TRBV7-6 and TRBJ2-7; D may be TRBD1 or TRBD2 (7 bases each). The CDR3 totals 19 residues. V was clipped by 5 bases and J by 1 base, with 27 bases between them. Germline CDR1 SGHVS, CDR2 FNYEAQ. Here the CDR3 reads CASSPPERDSQPRSYEQYF. The DNA for the CDR3 is TGTGCCAGCAGCCCCCCCGAGCGGGACAGCCAACCCCGATCCTACGAGCAGTACTTC.

CDR3 DNA sequence: TGTGCCAGCAGATCCAGGGTTGACACTGAAGCTTTCTTT. Its protein is CASRSRVDTEAFF. The chain carries TRBV27 and TRBJ1-1, with D maybe TRBD1 (5 bases). Germline V CDR1 and CDR2: MNHEY, SMNVEV (reference sequence). Trimming took 6 bases from V and 3 from J, leaving 11 bases between them. The length of the CDR3 is 13 residues.

The gene calls are TRBV30 and TRBJ2-5; tentatively, D is TRBD2 (5 bases). The CDR3 totals 15 residues. V was pared by 5 bases and J by 5 bases, with 21 bases between. Per the germline V gene, CDR1 is GTSNPN and CDR2 is SVGIG (reference sequence). CDR3 sequence: CAWQLPGTARETQYF. In nucleotides, the CDR3 is TGTGCCTGGCAACTCCCGGGAACAGCAAGGGAGACCCAGTACTTC.

CDR3 loop: CASSYRGTGKNIQYF. The CDR3, as DNA: TGTGCCAGCAGCTACAGGGGAACGGGCAAAAACATTCAGTACTTC. The chain is built from TRBV5-6 and TRBJ2-4; 7 bases align to TRBD1. The CDR3 is made up of 15 amino acids. CDR1 is SGHDT and CDR2 is YYEEEE in the germline V gene. J lost 3 bases, V lost 3 bases, and 6 bases had no gene match.